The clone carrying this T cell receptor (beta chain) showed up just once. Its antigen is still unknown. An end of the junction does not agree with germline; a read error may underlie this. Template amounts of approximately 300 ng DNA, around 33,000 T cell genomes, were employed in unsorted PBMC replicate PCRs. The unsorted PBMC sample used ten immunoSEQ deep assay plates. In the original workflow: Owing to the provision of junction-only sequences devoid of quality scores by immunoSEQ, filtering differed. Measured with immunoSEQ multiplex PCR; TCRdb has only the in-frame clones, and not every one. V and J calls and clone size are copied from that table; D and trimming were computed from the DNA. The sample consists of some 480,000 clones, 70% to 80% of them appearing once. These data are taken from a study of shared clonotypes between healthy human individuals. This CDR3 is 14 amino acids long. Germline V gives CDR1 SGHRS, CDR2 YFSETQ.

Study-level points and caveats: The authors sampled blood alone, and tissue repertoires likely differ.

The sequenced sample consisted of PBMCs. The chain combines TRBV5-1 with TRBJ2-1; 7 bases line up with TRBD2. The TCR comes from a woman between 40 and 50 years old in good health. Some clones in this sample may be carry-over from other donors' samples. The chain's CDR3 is CASSLGWEGNEQLF. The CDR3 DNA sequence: TGCGCCAGCAGCTTGGGGTGGGAGGGGAATGAGCAGCTCTTC.